The TCR beta chain described here comes from a study of Graves' ophthalmopathy and Graves' hyperthyroidism. Regarding the study as a whole: The 13-signature model separated ophthalmopathy from stable hyperthyroidism at roughly 88% sensitivity and 80% to 84% specificity. Appearing in blood as well were most expanded thyroid clonotypes above 0.001 frequency.

This clonotype was picked up many times. The antigen remains undetermined. Germline assignment: CDR1 SGHTA and CDR2 FQGNSA. The CDR3 sequence is 16 residues long. The V end was cut by 5 bases, the J end by 1 base, with 15 bases between. The TCR beta CDR3 regions underwent amplification from RNA transcripts. The first round was an RT-PCR with HTBI primers, and the second round was a multiplex PCR. Using its own MiXCR run on the multiplex PCR reads, TCRdb lists one record per CDR3 protein. The profile covers over a million distinct CDR3 sequences, with approximately 35% appearing a single time and over 8.5% taken by the ten largest.

Sequenced sample: peripheral blood or thyroid tissue (not recorded which). V gene TRBV7-2 combines with J gene TRBJ1-3; D not certain. This clonotype was sampled from an adult man with Graves' hyperthyroidism. The CDR3 sequence is CASSLRPAESGNTIYF. The CDR3 DNA reads TGTGCCAGCAGCCTTCGGCCAGCGGAATCTGGAAACACCATATATTTT.